These 28 T cell receptor beta chains share one sample of origin, sequenced in a study of a mutant IDH1 vaccine in newly diagnosed glioma. Time point denoted: baseline, week 1 (first vaccination visit). The treatment was: pre-vaccination baseline after standard-of-care therapy. The table came from immunoSEQ multiplex PCR; TCRdb's copy has only in-frame clones and leaves some out. This table has about 54,000 clones, about four fifths appearing once. The specimen was PBMCs, collected from a glioma patient treated with radiotherapy, temozolomide or both. The receptors come from a man younger than 35 with glioma.

The chain is built from TRBV7-3 and TRBJ1-1, with no clear D. The CDR3 is 13 residues long. Trimming took 5 bases from V and 3 from J, leaving 10 bases between them. Looked up from germline, CDR1 is SGHTA and CDR2 is FQGTGA. For the CDR3, the DNA is TGTGCCAGCAGCAAAGGGCCTTACACTGAAGCTTTCTTT. It yields the protein CASSKGPYTEAFF. Based on the CDR3 plus reference TRBV7-3 and TRBJ1-1, the full variable domain is GAGVSQTPSNKVTEKGKYVELRCDPISGHTALYWYRQSLGQGPEFLIYFQGTGAADDSGLPNDRFFAVRPEGSVSTLKIQRTERGDSAVYLCASSKGPYTEAFFGQGTRLTVV.

This chain links TRBV5-1 with TRBJ2-7; D is ambiguous. This CDR3 has 14 residues. V dropped 0 bases and J dropped 3 bases, with 10 bases sitting between them. CDR1 is SGHRS and CDR2 is YFSETQ in the germline V gene. In DNA, the CDR3 is TGCGCCAGCAGCTTGGTGCCAGAAGTCTACGAGCAGTACTTC. It yields the protein CASSLVPEVYEQYF.

The chain is built from TRBV9 and TRBJ1-1; D may be TRBD1 (6 bases). Trimming took 1 base from V and 4 from J, leaving 17 bases between them. The CDR3 extends over 16 amino acids. Germline V CDR1 and CDR2: SGDLS, YYNGEE. The CDR3 nucleotides are TGTGCCAGCAGCGTAATGCCCCTACAGGGACTCACTGAAGCTTTCTTT. Translated, it gives CASSVMPLQGLTEAFF. Using reference TRBV9 and TRBJ1-1 for the parts outside the CDR3, the full variable domain is DSGVTQTPKHLITATGQRVTLRCSPRSGDLSVYWYQQSLDQGLQFLIQYYNGEERAKGNILERFSAQQFPDLHSELNLSSLELGDSALYFCASSVMPLQGLTEAFFGQGTRLTVV.

This clone was counted between two and nine times. This chain uses TRBV29-1 with TRBJ1-2; D is unresolved. This CDR3 is 14 amino acids long. Deletions cut 4 bases from V and 6 bases from J, with 18 bases between. The germline V gene encodes CDR1 SQVTM and CDR2 ANQGSEA. The CDR3 spells CSVGLNSVVDGYTF. DNA of the CDR3: TGCAGCGTTGGTCTAAACAGCGTGGTAGATGGCTACACCTTC.

The chain couples TRBV6-5 to TRBJ1-3; D gene uncertain. CDR1 and CDR2 from the germline V gene are MNHEY and SVGAGI. The length of the CDR3 is 16 residues. Trimming took off 0 bases at V and 3 bases at J, with 12 bases between the two ends. The chain's CDR3 is CASSYSMAGGGNTIYF. CDR3 nucleotide sequence: TGTGCCAGCAGTTACTCGATGGCAGGTGGTGGAAACACCATATATTTT.

The chain employs TRBV7-8 and TRBJ1-1; 10 bases map to TRBD1. CDR1 SGHVS and CDR2 FQNEAQ come from the germline V gene. J lost 1 base, V lost 5 bases, and 7 bases had no gene match. The CDR3 loop spans 16 amino acids. For the CDR3, the DNA is TGTGCCAGCAGCCGACGGGACAGGGGTTCGAACACTGAAGCTTTCTTT. Translated, it gives CASSRRDRGSNTEAFF.

The gene calls are TRBV2 and TRBJ1-5, with 7 bases aligning to TRBD1. CDR1 is SNHLY and CDR2 is FYNNEI in the germline V gene. The V and J ends lost 4 bases and 8 bases, in that order; junction bases with no gene match: 11. This CDR3 has 15 amino acids. As DNA, the CDR3 is TGTGCCAGCAGTGGATACGAGGGGGCGGTGAAGCCCCAGCATTTT. Its protein product is CASSGYEGAVKPQHF.

The chain uses TRBV28 and TRBJ1-4, with TRBD1 as a possible D gene (5 bases). Germline CDR1 is MDHEN and CDR2 is SYDVKM. Between the trimmed V and J ends, which lost 2 bases and 10 bases, there was a span of 20 bases. The CDR3 runs to 16 residues. CDR3 amino acids: CASSLERPGKFGKLFF. The CDR3 DNA reads TGTGCCAGCAGTTTAGAGAGGCCAGGGAAGTTCGGAAAACTGTTTTTT.

The chain uses TRBV5-1 and TRBJ2-5; D possibly corresponds to TRBD2 (6 bases). Germline loops: CDR1 SGHRS, CDR2 YFSETQ. This CDR3 has 11 amino acids. Deletions cut 4 bases from V and 9 bases from J, with 10 bases between. CDR3 residues: CASSPGGAQYF. CDR3 DNA: TGCGCCAGCAGCCCCGGCGGGGCCCAGTACTTC. Combining the CDR3 with reference TRBV5-1 and TRBJ2-5 gives the whole variable domain KAGVTQTPRYLIKTRGQQVTLSCSPISGHRSVSWYQQTPGQGLQFLFEYFSETQRNKGNFPGRFSGRQFSNSRSEMNVSTLELGDSALYLCASSPGGAQYFGPGTRLLVL.

This chain joins TRBV5-4 and TRBJ1-1; 9 bases agree with TRBD1. Trimming at V came to 4 bases and at J to 1 base, leaving 5 bases not matched to a gene. This CDR3 has 15 amino acids. CDR1 is SGHNT, CDR2 YYREEE, per germline (reference sequence). CDR3 nucleotides: TGTGCCAGCAGCGGCGGGACAGGGAAGAACACTGAAGCTTTCTTT. Amino acid sequence: CASSGGTGKNTEAFF.

V gene TRBV18 combines with J gene TRBJ1-5; D perhaps matches TRBD1 (6 bases). V was pared by 2 bases and J by 0 bases, with 14 bases between. The CDR3 consists of 17 residues. Germline CDR1 and CDR2: KGHSH and LQKENI. Here the CDR3 DNA reads TGTGCCAGCTCACCAAGACAGGTGGGCTATAGCAATCAGCCCCAGCATTTT. Translating gives CASSPRQVGYSNQPQHF. Filled out from reference TRBV18 and TRBJ1-5, the complete variable domain reads NAGVMQNPRHLVRRRGQEARLRCSPMKGHSHVYWYRQLPEEGLKFMVYLQKENIIDESGMPKERFSAEFPKEGPSILRIQQVVRGDSAAYFCASSPRQVGYSNQPQHFGDGTRLSIL.

J is TRBJ1-2 and V is TRBV30, with unresolved D. The V gene's germline CDR1 is GTSNPN and CDR2 SVGIG (reference sequence). With 7 bases removed from V and 6 bases from J, the gap between germline ends came to 18 bases. The CDR3 runs 13 residues. The CDR3 loop reads CALEREQVDGYTF. As DNA, the CDR3 is TGTGCCTTGGAGCGGGAGCAGGTGGATGGCTACACCTTC.

V gene TRBV10-3 combines with J gene TRBJ2-7, with 10 bases identical to TRBD2. The V segment lost 9 bases and the J segment 0 bases; nucleotides outside the gene matches: 8. This CDR3 spans 15 amino acids. CDR1 is ENHRY, CDR2 SYGVKD, per germline. The CDR3: CAIQAGGGSSYEQYF. Written as DNA, the CDR3 is TGTGCCATTCAAGCGGGAGGGGGGAGCTCCTACGAGCAGTACTTC.

The chain couples TRBV29-1 to TRBJ1-5; D uncertain. V was trimmed by 2 bases and J by 5 bases, leaving 10 bases between them. In germline, CDR1 is SQVTM, CDR2 ANQGSEA. This CDR3 contains 13 residues. The CDR3 DNA reads as TGCAGCGTTGAAATACAGCGGGATCAGCCCCAGCATTTT. Protein product: CSVEIQRDQPQHF.

This clone was detected once. The rearrangement links TRBV5-6 to TRBJ2-2; 7 bases map to TRBD1. The CDR3 runs to 15 residues. Germline values: CDR1 SGHDT, CDR2 YYEEEE. The J segment lost 7 bases and the V segment lost 2 bases, leaving 8 bases of the junction unmatched. The CDR3: CASSLQGKRVGELFF. The CDR3 nucleotides read TGTGCCAGCAGCTTACAGGGGAAGAGGGTCGGGGAGCTGTTTTTT.

The chain couples TRBV5-4 to TRBJ2-5; D possibly corresponds to TRBD1 (6 bases). V lost 2 bases and J lost 2, with 16 bases in between. Germline CDR1 is SGHNT and CDR2 is YYREEE (reference sequence). This CDR3 region has 16 residues. The CDR3, as DNA: TGTGCCAGCAGCTTAAGGGGGACAAGCTCACAAGAGACCCAGTACTTC. This sequence encodes CASSLRGTSSQETQYF. Combining the CDR3 with reference TRBV5-4 and TRBJ2-5 gives the whole variable domain ETGVTQSPTHLIKTRGQQVTLRCSSQSGHNTVSWYQQALGQGPQFIFQYYREEENGRGNFPPRFSGLQFPNYSSELNVNALELDDSALYLCASSLRGTSSQETQYFGPGTRLLVL.

The J gene is TRBJ1-1, the V gene TRBV10-2; possibly TRBD1 for D (6 bases). This CDR3 comprises 15 residues. V lost 5 bases and J lost 2, with 15 bases in between. Germline V gene sequence: CDR1 WSHSY, CDR2 SAAADI. The chain's CDR3 is CASSPSGTLNTEAFF. The CDR3 DNA sequence: TGCGCCAGCAGTCCCTCCGGGACACTCAACACTGAAGCTTTCTTT.

V is TRBV18 and J is TRBJ1-5; 7 bases match TRBD1. The CDR3 has 17 residues. V dropped 5 bases and J dropped 1; count of bases not matched to a gene: 11. Germline-derived CDR1 and CDR2 are KGHSH and LQKENI. CDR3: CASSSNRGSGSNQPQHF. The CDR3 DNA reads TGTGCCAGCTCATCCAACAGGGGTTCTGGAAGCAATCAGCCCCAGCATTTT.

This chain connects TRBV19 to TRBJ1-1; D gene ambiguous. CDR3 length equals 15 residues. Trimming shortened V by 3 bases and J by 1 base, and 12 bases separated the two germline ends. Germline V gene lookup returns CDR1 LNHDA and CDR2 SQIVND (reference sequence). In nucleotides, the CDR3 is TGTGCCAGTAGTATCCCTAAGTCAGGGAACACTGAAGCTTTCTTT. Protein sequence: CASSIPKSGNTEAFF.

CDR3 coding DNA: TGTGCCAGCAGCTACAGGGGCTCCTCACTCGAGCAGTACTTC. This gives the protein CASSYRGSSLEQYF. This sequence joins TRBV7-8 and TRBJ2-7; 7 bases line up with TRBD1. Germline loops: CDR1 SGHVS, CDR2 FQNEAQ. The CDR3 consists of 14 residues. V was clipped by 4 bases and J by 6 bases; unmatched bases: 9.

The V call is TRBV7-9, the J call TRBJ2-7; no clear D. This CDR3 spans 13 amino acids. Trimming shortened V by 4 bases and J by 5 bases, and 12 bases separated the two germline ends. Germline CDR1 SEHNR, CDR2 FQNEAQ (reference sequence). The CDR3 here is CASSSPGRHEQYF. CDR3 DNA: TGTGCCAGCAGCTCCCCCGGGCGCCACGAGCAGTACTTC.

This clone was picked up one time. The genes are TRBV7-2 and TRBJ2-7; D is unclear. The germline gives CDR1 SGHTA, CDR2 FQGNSA. The CDR3 spans 15 residues. Trimming stripped 3 bases from V and 1 base from J, with 13 bases between. CDR3: CASSFALAGSYEQYF. The CDR3 nucleotides read TGTGCCAGCAGCTTTGCCCTGGCAGGATCCTACGAGCAGTACTTC.

DNA of the CDR3: TGTGCCAGCATTACTACGGGGTACACTGAAGCTTTCTTT. Its protein is CASITTGYTEAFF. The chain is built from TRBV6-6 and TRBJ1-1, with D unclear. CDR1 and CDR2 (germline): MNHNY, SVGAGI (reference sequence). Trimming pared 7 bases from V and 3 bases from J, leaving 12 bases between. The CDR3 is 13 amino acids.

This clone was seen just once. The rearrangement links TRBV29-1 to TRBJ1-1, with D possibly being TRBD1 (6 bases). Germline V gene data show CDR1 as SQVTM and CDR2 as ANQGSEA. This CDR3 is 12 amino acids long. V dropped 4 bases and J dropped 1 base, with 7 bases sitting between them. The CDR3 region is CSVVGQNTEAFF. In DNA form, the CDR3 reads TGCAGCGTTGTGGGACAGAACACTGAAGCTTTCTTT.

The gene calls are TRBV5-1 and TRBJ1-4, with D maybe TRBD1 (6 bases). Trimming removed 5 bases from V and 0 bases from J, with 14 bases in between. The CDR3 has 16 residues. CDR1 and CDR2 from the germline V gene are SGHRS and YFSETQ. In DNA, the CDR3 is TGCGCCAGCAGGGCCGGGTGGACAGCAACTAATGAAAAACTGTTTTTT. As protein: CASRAGWTATNEKLFF.

The chain links TRBV7-2 to TRBJ1-1, with D uncertain. The CDR3 sequence is 15 residues long. V was trimmed by 1 base and J by 3 bases, leaving 12 bases between them. CDR1 and CDR2 (germline): SGHTA, FQGNSA. The CDR3 sequence: CASSLGGTGYTEAFF. Here the CDR3 DNA reads TGTGCCAGCAGCTTAGGGGGAACGGGGTACACTGAAGCTTTCTTT.

The CDR3 bases are TGTGCCAGCAGTTACTCGGGGTTGTCCTACACAGATACGCAGTATTTT. It yields the protein CASSYSGLSYTDTQYF. The chain has TRBV6-5 and TRBJ2-3; D is undetermined. V dropped 0 bases and J dropped 2 bases, with 12 bases sitting between them. Germline V lookup: CDR1 MNHEY, CDR2 SVGAGI. This CDR3 has 16 residues.

The V gene is TRBV29-1, the J gene TRBJ1-2, with 8 positions matching TRBD1. This CDR3 has 14 residues. V trimming: 5 bases; J trimming: 4 bases; junction bases outside the gene matches: 9. Germline assignment: CDR1 SQVTM and CDR2 ANQGSEA. The CDR3 coding sequence is TGCAGCGTTACACTTACAGGGGGAGTCTATGGCTACACCTTC. It translates to CSVTLTGGVYGYTF.